This record covers a single TCR beta chain. What it binds is unknown. Germline loops: CDR1 SEHNR, CDR2 FQNEAQ (reference sequence). Losses at the gene ends were 1 base for V and 5 bases for J; bases not matched to a gene: 13. This CDR3 comprises 18 residues. The data belong to a study of cytomegalovirus exposure and HLA in healthy donors. Whole-study findings and limits: In a later analysis, parvovirus B19, influenza, CMV and Epstein-Barr virus appeared linked to several top co-occurrence clusters. Upon later analysis, TCR association rates were observed to vary by HLA locus, being highest for DRB1 and lowest for HLA-C.

60 Vbeta and 13 Jbeta primers were used in PCR. Libraries were prepared by immunoSEQ multiplex PCR; TCRdb keeps only in-frame clonotypes and omits some of them. The sample lists roughly 190,000 clones, over 75% occurring once. The V and J genes are TRBV7-9 and TRBJ2-3; 9 bases are shared with TRBD2. Sequenced material: PBMCs. This clonotype originated in a man aged 40-55 years in good health and CMV-seropositive. The CDR3 loop is CASSLGILSSGVEDTQYF. The CDR3 nucleotides are TGTGCCAGCAGCTTAGGAATTCTCTCTAGCGGGGTTGAAGATACGCAGTATTTT.